This T cell receptor (beta chain) was sequenced for a study of shared clonotypes between healthy human individuals. Whole-study findings and limits: Researchers found naive subsets generally carried larger estimated richness than memory subsets.

V was clipped by 6 bases and J by 5 bases; unmatched bases: 3. Germline V gene data show CDR1 as LNHDA and CDR2 as SQIVND (reference sequence). The CDR3 has 13 amino acids. Researchers partitioned CD4+ cells into CD45RA+ naive and CD45RA-negative memory subsets. Original processing methods: Filtering differed for immunoSEQ, which gave only junction sequences without quality scores. Produced via immunoSEQ multiplex PCR; TCRdb's table is partial and in-frame only. The V and J calls and the clone size are those of that table, but D and trimming were determined from the DNA. This table holds about 980,000 clones, approximately 80% found once. About this clone: The antigen remains unidentified.

The chain is built from TRBV19 and TRBJ2-5; 10 bases line up with TRBD1. Sample: memory CD4+ T cells sorted from blood. Indicated subset: CD45RA-negative fraction. This clonotype originated in a man aged 18 to 35 in good health. CDR3 region: CASSRGQGETQYF. The CDR3 coding sequence is TGTGCCAGTAGCCGGGGACAGGGGGAGACCCAGTACTTC.